This T cell receptor (beta chain) was retrieved from a study of T-cell reconstitution after alpha-beta-depleted transplantation in children. This clonotype was detected a few times. With 1 base removed from V and 6 bases from J, the gap between germline ends came to 9 bases. Germline values: CDR1 SGHTA, CDR2 FQGNSA. The CDR3 runs 13 residues. It was with unique molecular identifiers that the TCRbeta library was prepared. TCRdb reprocessed the PCR reads via MiXCR and lists one record per CDR3 protein. Seen here are 600,000 to 700,000 distinct CDR3 sequences, approximately 17% observed once, and the top ten hold 1.1%.

The origin of this receptor is a human donor who donated a stem cell graft to a child with acute myeloid leukemia. The J gene is TRBJ1-2, the V gene TRBV7-2; D gene uncertain. The starting material was PBMCs from the stem cell graft donor, obtained from the stem cell graft. CDR3 coding DNA: TGTGCCAGCAGCTTAGACTTTAGGGATGGCTACACCTTC. Translation: CASSLDFRDGYTF.